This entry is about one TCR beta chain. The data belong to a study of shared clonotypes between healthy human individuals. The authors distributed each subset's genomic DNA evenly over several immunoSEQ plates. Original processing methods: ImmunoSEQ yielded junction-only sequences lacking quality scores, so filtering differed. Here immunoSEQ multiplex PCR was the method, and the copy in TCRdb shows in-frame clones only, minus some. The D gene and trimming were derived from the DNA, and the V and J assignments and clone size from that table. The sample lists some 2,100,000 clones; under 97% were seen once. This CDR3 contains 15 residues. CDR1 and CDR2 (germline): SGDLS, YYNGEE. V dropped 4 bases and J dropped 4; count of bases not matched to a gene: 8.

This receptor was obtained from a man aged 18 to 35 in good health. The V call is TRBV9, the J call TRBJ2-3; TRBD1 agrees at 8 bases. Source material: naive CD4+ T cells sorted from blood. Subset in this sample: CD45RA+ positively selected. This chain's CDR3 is CASSPRTGFPDTQYF. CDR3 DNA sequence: TGTGCCAGCAGCCCTAGGACAGGGTTCCCAGATACGCAGTATTTT.